Included here is one T cell receptor beta chain sequence, with context. This sample was included in a study of Tregs in tolerant kidney transplant recipients. The assay was immunoSEQ multiplex PCR, and TCRdb's table has in-frame clones only and misses some. Among 100,000 to 130,000 clones listed, around 87% were seen once. This clonotype was obtained from a human donor who received a combined kidney and bone marrow transplant. The sequenced sample was CD4+ T cells from blood, obtained before the transplant.

CDR3 sequence reads: CASSYRDRGNEQYF. The CDR3 DNA follows: TGTGCCAGCAGCTACCGGGACAGGGGAAACGAGCAGTACTTC. The chain joins TRBV14 to TRBJ2-7, with TRBD1 identical over 10 bases. V was clipped by 5 bases and J by 5 bases; unmatched bases: 6. CDR3 length: 14 amino acids. Germline CDR1 is SGHDN and CDR2 is FVKESK.